The 10 T cell receptor beta chains below all came from one sample that was sequenced in a study of Graves' ophthalmopathy and Graves' hyperthyroidism. Amplifying from RNA transcripts, the study obtained TCR beta CDR3 regions. First-round RT-PCR relied on HTBI primers, and a second-round multiplex PCR came next. From the multiplex PCR reads, TCRdb called clonotypes with MiXCR, one entry per CDR3 protein. The sample lists 620,000 or so distinct CDR3 sequences, 22% occurring once. The sample comprised peripheral blood. The receptor source for this set is a woman between 18 and 29 years old with stable Graves' hyperthyroidism. Some clones in this sample may be carry-over from other donors' samples.

The rearrangement links TRBV20-1 to TRBJ2-5; D perhaps matches TRBD2 (5 bases). Germline CDR1 reads DFQATT; CDR2 reads SNEGSKA (reference sequence). This CDR3 is 13 amino acids long. The ends were cut back, 6 bases at V and 4 bases at J, with 15 bases in the middle. The CDR3 DNA follows: TGCAGTGCGAGGGTACCCTTGGGAGAGACCCAGTACTTC. It encodes CSARVPLGETQYF.

This clonotype was counted between two and nine times. The rearrangement uses TRBV6-1 and TRBJ2-2, with 7 bases matching TRBD1. The CDR3 is 16 residues long. The V gene's germline CDR1 is MNHNS and CDR2 SASEGT. The junction had 11 bases not matched to a gene; V was cut back by 6 bases and J by 4 bases. The CDR3: CASRGGTEASTGELFF. As DNA, the CDR3 is TGTGCCAGCAGGGGTGGGACAGAGGCCAGCACCGGGGAGCTGTTTTTT.

In this sample, this clonotype turned up once. An end of the junction differs from the germline gene, which may be a read error. The CDR3 DNA follows: TGTACCAGCAGTCGGTTCACTGAAGCTTTCTTT. It codes for CTSSRFTEAFF. The chain links TRBV6-1 to TRBJ1-1, with D unresolved. This CDR3 is built from 11 residues. The germline V gene encodes CDR1 MNHNS and CDR2 SASEGT.

Many counts were recorded for this clonotype. The gene calls are TRBV10-3 and TRBJ1-5, with 9 bases identical to TRBD1. The CDR3 sequence is 15 residues long. Germline assignment: CDR1 ENHRY and CDR2 SYGVKD. V shed 1 base, J shed 8 bases, and the junction held 6 bases outside the gene matches. Here the CDR3 DNA reads TGTGCCATCAGTGAGTTGGACAGGGGCGGAGAGCCCCAGCATTTT. Amino acids: CAISELDRGGEPQHF.

This clonotype showed up many times. The chain links TRBV6-5 to TRBJ2-7; 8 bases are a match to TRBD1. The CDR3 covers 17 residues. J was trimmed by 5 bases and V by 0 bases; bases with no gene match: 12. In germline, CDR1 is MNHEY, CDR2 SVGAGI. This CDR3 reads CASSYSMRQGYLHEQYF. CDR3 DNA: TGTGCCAGCAGTTACTCGATGCGACAGGGGTATCTCCACGAGCAGTACTTC.

The chain employs TRBV15 and TRBJ1-6; TRBD1 might be the D (5 bases). CDR3 length: 16 amino acids. CDR1 and CDR2 (germline): LNHNV, YYDKDF (reference sequence). Trimming removed 0 bases from V and 5 bases from J, with 11 bases in between. CDR3 loop: CATSRDLTGDNSPLHF. In DNA, the CDR3 is TGTGCCACCAGCAGAGACCTAACAGGAGATAATTCACCCCTCCACTTT.

This rearrangement joins TRBV28 to TRBJ1-5, with 9 nucleotides matching TRBD1. Per the germline V gene, CDR1 is MDHEN and CDR2 is SYDVKM. The CDR3 spans 13 residues. V lost 4 bases to trimming and J lost 14 bases; unmatched junction nucleotides: 9. For the CDR3, the DNA is TGTGCCAGCAGTTCCCTCGACAGGGGGGTAAAGCATTTT. It is translated as CASSSLDRGVKHF.

The chain has TRBV6-1 and TRBJ2-6; tentatively, D is TRBD1 or TRBD2 (5 bases each). CDR1 is MNHNS and CDR2 is SASEGT in the germline V gene. The CDR3 is 17 residues long. The V and J ends lost 4 bases and 0 bases respectively, with 13 bases between them. CDR3 region: CASSGGYRSSGANVLTF. CDR3 nucleotides: TGTGCCAGCAGTGGGGGGTATCGCAGCTCTGGGGCCAACGTCCTGACTTTC.

The chain links TRBV15 to TRBJ1-3; tentatively, D is TRBD1 (6 bases). Germline V gene data show CDR1 as LNHNV and CDR2 as YYDKDF (reference sequence). The germline V and J ends were trimmed by 5 bases and 3 bases, with 11 bases remaining between them. The CDR3 is made up of 14 amino acids. CDR3 nucleotides: TGTGCCACCAGCGAAACAGGGTTTGGAAACACCATATATTTT. It encodes CATSETGFGNTIYF.

This clonotype occurred many times. The CDR3 sequence is CAWGWVVPQETQYF. The CDR3, as DNA: TGTGCCTGGGGGTGGGTAGTGCCACAAGAGACCCAGTACTTC. The chain uses TRBV30 and TRBJ2-5, with unresolved D. The CDR3 has 14 amino acids. Germline lookup yields CDR1 GTSNPN and CDR2 SVGIG (reference sequence). V shed 5 bases and J shed 2 bases, with 15 bases lying between them.